One and the same sample provided the 17 T cell receptor beta chains below, sequenced in a study of blood T cell repertoires in COVID-19. TCRdb's table, derived via immunoSEQ multiplex PCR, lists solely in-frame clones and lacks some. The data contain some 52,000 clones, roughly nine tenths of them seen just once; the ten biggest clones take up over 4%. The sample comprised peripheral blood. The source is a man in his sixties with active COVID-19.

This clone was counted only a few times. The J gene is TRBJ1-1, the V gene TRBV10-3; 7 nucleotides align to TRBD1. Germline V gene data show CDR1 as ENHRY and CDR2 as SYGVKD. CDR3 length: 13 residues. With 9 bases clipped from V and 3 bases from J, the junction kept 7 bases outside the gene matches. The CDR3 DNA sequence: TGTGCCATTGCCGACAGGGCTGACACTGAAGCTTTCTTT. It translates to CAIADRADTEAFF.

This chain joins TRBV6-1 and TRBJ1-1; TRBD1 is a possible D gene (5 bases). Germline V gives CDR1 MNHNS, CDR2 SASEGT. This CDR3 is 18 amino acids long. The V end lost 0 bases, the J end lost 4 bases, and 21 bases lay between the germline ends. The CDR3 DNA reads TGTGCCAGCAGTGAAGCGGGGCCCTCTCTCGGGGAGGGCACTGAAGCTTTCTTT. Protein: CASSEAGPSLGEGTEAFF.

This sequence joins TRBV27 and TRBJ1-5, with 7 bases matching TRBD1. The germline V gene encodes CDR1 MNHEY and CDR2 SMNVEV (reference sequence). V shed 2 bases, J shed 6 bases, and the junction held 16 bases outside the gene matches. The CDR3 loop spans 18 amino acids. CDR3: CASSLVGALTGSSQPQHF. Written as DNA, the CDR3 is TGTGCCAGCAGTTTAGTCGGGGCGCTGACAGGGTCGAGTCAGCCCCAGCATTTT.

This clone appeared once. The rearrangement uses TRBV18 and TRBJ2-4; TRBD1 agrees at 11 bases. V gave up 6 bases and J gave up 9 bases; unmatched junction bases: 7. The CDR3 is 14 amino acids. In germline, CDR1 is KGHSH, CDR2 LQKENI. CDR3: CASSYGQGAGIQYF. The CDR3 DNA sequence: TGTGCCAGCTCGTACGGACAGGGGGCTGGCATTCAGTACTTC.

This chain joins TRBV9 and TRBJ1-2; TRBD1 matches 8 bases. CDR1 SGDLS and CDR2 YYNGEE come from the germline V gene. Losses at the gene ends were 3 bases for V and 4 bases for J; bases not matched to a gene: 8. The CDR3 extends over 15 amino acids. CDR3 residues: CASSGAGGAVYGYTF. CDR3 coding DNA: TGTGCCAGCAGCGGGGCAGGGGGCGCAGTCTATGGCTACACCTTC.

The J gene is TRBJ2-5, the V gene TRBV18; tentative D call: TRBD2 (6 bases). This CDR3 region has 13 residues. The germline CDR1 and CDR2 sequences are KGHSH and LQKENI. Trimming pared 2 bases from V and 10 bases from J, leaving 14 bases between. CDR3 bases: TGTGCCAGCTCACCAGTTGCGGGGACGATCCAGTACTTC. Translating it yields CASSPVAGTIQYF.

This rearrangement joins TRBV18 to TRBJ2-5; D is perhaps TRBD1 (6 bases). Deletions cut 2 bases from V and 5 bases from J, with 12 bases between. CDR1 and CDR2 (germline): KGHSH, LQKENI. The CDR3 extends over 14 amino acids. CDR3 sequence reads: CASSPTGLGETQYF. As DNA, the CDR3 is TGTGCCAGCTCACCAACAGGGCTCGGGGAGACCCAGTACTTC. The variable domain in full, completed from reference TRBV18 and TRBJ2-5, reads NAGVMQNPRHLVRRRGQEARLRCSPMKGHSHVYWYRQLPEEGLKFMVYLQKENIIDESGMPKERFSAEFPKEGPSILRIQQVVRGDSAAYFCASSPTGLGETQYFGPGTRLLVL.

The chain links TRBV5-4 to TRBJ2-1; a weak D match, TRBD2 (5 bases). CDR3 length: 12 amino acids. In germline, CDR1 is SGHNT, CDR2 YYREEE (reference sequence). The V end lost 3 bases, the J end lost 10 bases, and 11 bases lay between the germline ends. This CDR3 is CASSWPGGEQFF. Here the CDR3 DNA reads TGTGCCAGCAGCTGGCCGGGCGGGGAGCAGTTCTTC.

The J gene is TRBJ2-7, the V gene TRBV7-2, with 7 bases fitting TRBD1. The germline V gene encodes CDR1 SGHTA and CDR2 FQGNSA. This CDR3 has 14 residues. J was trimmed by 3 bases and V by 1 base; bases with no gene match: 3. The CDR3 is CASSLEAGGYEQYF. DNA for the CDR3: TGTGCCAGCAGCTTAGAGGCAGGGGGCTACGAGCAGTACTTC.

In nucleotides, the CDR3 is TGTGCCAGCAGTTACGGGGGGGGCTATGGCTACACCTTC. Residues: CASSYGGGYGYTF. V usage is TRBV6-6 and J usage is TRBJ1-2; possibly TRBD1 for D (5 bases). Germline CDR1 MNHNY, CDR2 SVGAGI (reference sequence). The CDR3 sequence is 13 residues long. Deletions cut 2 bases from V and 4 bases from J, with 8 bases between.

The chain uses TRBV7-2 and TRBJ2-1, with a possible D match to TRBD2 (6 bases). CDR3 length: 15 residues. The germline V gene has CDR1 SGHTA and CDR2 FQGNSA. V gave up 8 bases and J gave up 5 bases, with 19 bases separating them. The CDR3 loop reads CASEDRGKGNNEQFF. DNA for the CDR3: TGTGCCAGCGAGGACCGGGGGAAGGGGAACAATGAGCAGTTCTTC. Looking up the rest from reference TRBV7-2 and TRBJ2-1 gives the full variable domain: GAGVSQSPSNKVTEKGKDVELRCDPISGHTALYWYRQSLGQGLEFLIYFQGNSAPDKSGLPSDRFSAERTGGSVSTLTIQRTQQEDSAVYLCASEDRGKGNNEQFFGPGTRLTVL.

The genes are TRBV19 and TRBJ1-2; a weak D match, TRBD1 (5 bases). Trimming cost V 6 bases and J 8 bases, with 13 bases left between them. The germline gives CDR1 LNHDA, CDR2 SQIVND (reference sequence). This CDR3 has 12 residues. The CDR3 coding sequence is TGTGCCAGTAGAAACAGGCGGGGGGGCTACACCTTC. It is translated as CASRNRRGGYTF.

The sample holds a few counts of this clone. The chain carries TRBV9 and TRBJ2-3, with D perhaps TRBD2 (6 bases). V dropped 3 bases and J dropped 0 bases, with 8 bases sitting between them. The V gene's germline CDR1 is SGDLS and CDR2 YYNGEE. The CDR3 has 14 residues. CDR3 in amino acids: CASSGGGSTDTQYF. The DNA for the CDR3 is TGTGCCAGCAGCGGAGGAGGGAGCACAGATACGCAGTATTTT.

The sample holds one count of this clone. The gene calls are TRBV4-2 and TRBJ1-5; 7 bases fit TRBD1. V shed 4 bases, J shed 6 bases, and the junction held 9 bases outside the gene matches. From germline, CDR1 is LGHNA and CDR2 YNFKEQ. The CDR3 runs 15 residues. The CDR3 is CASSLQGRESQPQHF. The CDR3, as DNA: TGTGCCAGCAGCCTACAGGGGAGAGAAAGTCAGCCCCAGCATTTT.

The chain joins TRBV4-2 to TRBJ2-3; TRBD2 aligns across 7 bases. The V and J ends lost 3 bases and 2 bases, in that order; junction bases with no gene match: 11. The germline CDR1 and CDR2 sequences are LGHNA and YNFKEQ. The CDR3 is 17 residues long. The CDR3 DNA reads TGTGCCAGCAGCCACCCCTGGCGGGAGAGAATCACAGATACGCAGTATTTT. As protein: CASSHPWRERITDTQYF.

This clone came up once. The chain uses TRBV15 and TRBJ1-4; no clear D. V shed 0 bases and J shed 10 bases, with 6 bases lying between them. Germline lookup yields CDR1 LNHNV and CDR2 YYDKDF (reference sequence). The CDR3 covers 12 residues. The CDR3 DNA follows: TGTGCCACCAGCAGAGATGGCACAAAACTGTTTTTT. Translated: CATSRDGTKLFF.

This clone has just one count. The chain uses TRBV28 and TRBJ1-3; D unresolved. Trimming took off 2 bases at V and 3 bases at J, with 11 bases between the two ends. The CDR3 is 15 residues long. Germline CDR1 is MDHEN and CDR2 is SYDVKM. CDR3 in DNA: TGTGCCAGCAGTTTAGGGAGAAGGAGTGGAAACACCATATATTTT. Residues: CASSLGRRSGNTIYF.